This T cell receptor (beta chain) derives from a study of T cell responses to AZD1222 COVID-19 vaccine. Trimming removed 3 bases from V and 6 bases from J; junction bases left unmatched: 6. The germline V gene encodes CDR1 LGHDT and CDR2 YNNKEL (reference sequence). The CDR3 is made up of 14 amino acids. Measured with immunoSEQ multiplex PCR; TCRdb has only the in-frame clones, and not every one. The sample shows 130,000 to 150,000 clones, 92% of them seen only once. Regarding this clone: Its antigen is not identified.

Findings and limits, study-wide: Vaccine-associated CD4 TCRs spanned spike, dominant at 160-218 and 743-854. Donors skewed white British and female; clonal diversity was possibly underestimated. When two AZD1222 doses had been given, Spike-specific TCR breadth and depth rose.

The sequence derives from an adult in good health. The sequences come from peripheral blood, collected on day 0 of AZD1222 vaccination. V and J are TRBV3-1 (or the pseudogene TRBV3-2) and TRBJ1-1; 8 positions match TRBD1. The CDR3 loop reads CASSHGQGVSEAFF. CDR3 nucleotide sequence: TGTGCCAGCAGCCACGGACAGGGAGTATCTGAAGCTTTCTTT.